The T cell receptor (beta chain) under discussion was sequenced for a study of identical twins. Study-level findings and limits: Beta out-of-frame sequences showed weaker excess sharing between twins.

From the 5' RACE reads, TCRdb called clonotypes with MiXCR, one entry per CDR3 protein. This table has some 1,700,000 distinct CDR3 sequences, about 32% appearing once. About this clonotype: Its antigen is currently unknown.

Healthy Caucasians, and only they, were the donors. Source material: cord blood. The receptor was isolated from a newborn girl in good health.

The CDR3 nucleotides read TGTGCCAGCAGCAAAGCGGGGGAGCCTTTTACCGGGGAGCTGTTTTTT. Translation gives CASSKAGEPFTGELFF. The rearrangement links TRBV21-1 to TRBJ2-2; TRBD1 was called by the table and not checked on the DNA. TRBV21-1 is recorded as a pseudogene. The CDR3 is made up of 16 amino acids.